This T cell receptor beta chain was found in a study of control samples from healthy donors and cancer patients. This CDR3 region has 14 residues. The junction had 6 bases not matched to a gene; V was cut back by 6 bases and J by 7 bases. The germline V gene encodes CDR1 MNHEY and CDR2 SVGAGI. Assay: immunoSEQ multiplex PCR; the TCRdb copy retains only in-frame clones and omits some. The sample yields about 170,000 clones, around 88% seen once. The V call is TRBV6-5, the J call TRBJ1-3; the match to TRBD1 covers 10 bases. The origin of this receptor is a woman aged 25 to 39 in good health. The sample consisted of blood. CDR3: CASRSTGQGNTIYF. The CDR3 nucleotides read TGTGCCAGCAGAAGCACGGGACAGGGGAACACCATATATTTT.